The clone carrying this T cell receptor (beta chain) was picked up many times. The data originate from a study of shared clonotypes between healthy human individuals. Profiling relied on immunoSEQ multiplex PCR, and the TCRdb table lists in-frame clones only, not all of them. The data contain hundreds of thousands of clones, 60% to 75% of them singletons. The CDR3 covers 15 residues. Per germline, CDR1 SNHLY and CDR2 FYNNEI. V gave up 5 bases and J gave up 9 bases; unmatched junction bases: 14. This rearrangement joins TRBV2 to TRBJ2-7, with 9 bases lining up with TRBD1. The origin of this receptor is a woman younger than 45 in good health. The specimen sequenced was memory CD4+ T cells sorted from blood. Indicated subset: CD45RA-negative fraction. CDR3 sequence: CASSQEGQGMMGQYF. DNA for the CDR3: TGTGCCAGCAGTCAAGAGGGACAGGGAATGATGGGGCAGTACTTC.